One sample yielded the 10 T cell receptor beta chains listed below, sequenced in a study of identical twins. Each CDR3 protein gets one entry after TCRdb re-called the 5' RACE reads with MiXCR. The sample shows 300,000 to 400,000 distinct CDR3 sequences, 7% to 9.5% of them seen only once. What was sequenced was naive T cells sorted from blood. All receptors come from a woman in her forties or fifties in good health.

This clonotype has just a few counts. The V call is TRBV24-1, the J call TRBJ2-3, with TRBD1 identical over 8 bases. The V segment lost 0 bases and the J segment 4 bases; nucleotides outside the gene matches: 5. Per the germline V gene, CDR1 is KGHDR and CDR2 is SFDVKD. The CDR3 runs to 16 residues. CDR3 region: CATSDLAGGASDTQYF. The CDR3 DNA sequence: TGTGCCACCAGTGATTTGGCAGGGGGCGCTTCAGATACGCAGTATTTT.

This clonotype was counted at least ten times. The rearrangement uses TRBV3-1 and TRBJ2-4, with D perhaps matching TRBD2 (5 bases). This CDR3 spans 17 amino acids. The V end was cut by 0 bases, the J end by 0 bases, with 12 bases between. The germline CDR1 and CDR2 sequences are LGHDT and YNNKEL (reference sequence). This CDR3 is CASSQDGLTLAKNIQYF. The CDR3 DNA reads TGTGCCAGCAGCCAAGATGGACTGACACTAGCCAAAAACATTCAGTACTTC.

This clonotype was picked up a small number of times. This chain joins TRBV29-1 and TRBJ2-1; 12 bases map to TRBD2. The CDR3 runs to 13 residues. V lost 6 bases and J lost 11; bases outside the gene matches: 8. Germline V gene data show CDR1 as SQVTM and CDR2 as ANQGSEA. The CDR3 loop reads CSVDPGTSGQQFF. CDR3 sequence (DNA): TGCAGCGTCGATCCCGGGACTAGCGGGCAGCAGTTCTTC.

Concerning this clonotype: Compared with germline, one end of the junction differs, possibly owing to a read error. The genes are TRBV7-7 and TRBJ2-1; 8 bases match TRBD2. The CDR3 is 15 residues long. Germline V gene sequence: CDR1 SSHAT, CDR2 FNYEAQ (reference sequence). DNA of the CDR3: TGTGCTAGCAGCACGAGCGGGAGCGGTTACAATGAGCAGTTCTTC. This translates into CASSTSGSGYNEQFF. Full variable domain (remainder filled in from reference TRBV7-7 and TRBJ2-1): GAGVSQSPRYKVTKRGQDVTLRCDPISSHATLYWYQQALGQGPEFLTYFNYEAQPDKSGLPSDRFSAERPEGSISTLTIQRTEQRDSAMYRCASSTSGSGYNEQFFGPGTRLTVL.

The genes are TRBV10-1 and TRBJ1-3, with 7 bases identical to TRBD1. The CDR3 is 14 amino acids. The V and J ends lost 3 bases and 2 bases, in that order; junction bases with no gene match: 1. CDR1 is WNHNN and CDR2 is SYGVQD in the germline V gene (reference sequence). CDR3 in DNA: TGCGCCAGCAGTGAAGGGACAGCTGGAAACACCATATATTTT. This gives the protein CASSEGTAGNTIYF.

This clonotype has at least ten counts. This chain links TRBV29-1 with TRBJ2-3; D gene uncertain. Germline V gene data show CDR1 as SQVTM and CDR2 as ANQGSEA. This CDR3 has 10 amino acids. Trimming cost V 8 bases and J 6 bases, with 9 bases left between them. As DNA, the CDR3 is TGCAGCTTCCGCTGGGATACGCAGTATTTT. It is translated as CSFRWDTQYF.

In its sample, this clonotype was seen a few times. This chain connects TRBV11-2 to TRBJ2-1; the D call may be TRBD1 or TRBD2 (5 bases each). Germline assignment: CDR1 SGHAT and CDR2 FQNNGV. The germline V and J ends were trimmed by 5 bases and 5 bases, with 19 bases remaining between them. This CDR3 has 16 amino acids. This CDR3 is CASSRPFRDRDNEQFF. The CDR3 coding sequence is TGTGCCAGCAGCCGACCATTTCGGGACCGCGACAATGAGCAGTTCTTC.

The chain carries TRBV27 and TRBJ1-4; D is unclear. The length of the CDR3 is 13 residues. The V end lost 6 bases, the J end lost 5 bases, and 10 bases lay between the germline ends. Germline V gives CDR1 MNHEY, CDR2 SMNVEV (reference sequence). The DNA of the CDR3 is TGTGCCAGCAGGGTGTTGGGGAATGAAAAACTGTTTTTT. Its protein is CASRVLGNEKLFF.

This clonotype was seen a handful of times. The rearrangement links TRBV19 to TRBJ1-5; D is uncertain. Germline values: CDR1 LNHDA, CDR2 SQIVND (reference sequence). Trimming left V 3 bases short and J 5 bases short, with 8 bases between. This CDR3 region has 13 residues. The CDR3: CASSISGYQPQHF. CDR3 DNA: TGTGCCAGTAGTATTTCGGGCTATCAGCCCCAGCATTTT.

The chain couples TRBV10-3 to TRBJ2-3, with D maybe TRBD2 (6 bases). The V and J ends lost 6 bases and 0 bases respectively, with 10 bases between them. CDR3 length: 14 amino acids. Germline CDR1 reads ENHRY; CDR2 reads SYGVKD. In DNA, the CDR3 is TGTGCCATCAGGGGGAGGCTGAGCACAGATACGCAGTATTTT. Amino acids: CAIRGRLSTDTQYF.